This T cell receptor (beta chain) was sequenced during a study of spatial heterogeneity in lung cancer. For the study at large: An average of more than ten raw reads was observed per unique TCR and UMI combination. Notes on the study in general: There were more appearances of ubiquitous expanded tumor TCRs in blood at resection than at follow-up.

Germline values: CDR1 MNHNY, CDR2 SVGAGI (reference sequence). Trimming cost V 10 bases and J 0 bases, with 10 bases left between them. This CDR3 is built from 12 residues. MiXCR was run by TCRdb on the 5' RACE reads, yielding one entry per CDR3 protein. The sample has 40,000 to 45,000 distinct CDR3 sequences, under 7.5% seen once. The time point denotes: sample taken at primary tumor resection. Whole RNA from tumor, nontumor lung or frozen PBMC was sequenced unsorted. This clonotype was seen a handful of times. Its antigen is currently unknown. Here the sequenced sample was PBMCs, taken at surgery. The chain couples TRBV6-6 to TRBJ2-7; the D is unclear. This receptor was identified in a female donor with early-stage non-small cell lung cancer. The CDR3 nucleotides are TGTGCCACCCAGTTAGACTCCTACGAGCAGTACTTC. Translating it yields CATQLDSYEQYF.